This TCR beta chain originates from a study of cytomegalovirus exposure and HLA in healthy donors. Study-level findings and limits: CMV serostatus was the only immune exposure information that was available. Later analysis identified several of the most significant clusters that appeared linked to common viral pathogens.

V was clipped by 5 bases and J by 10 bases, with 12 bases between them. CDR1 is SEHNR and CDR2 is FQNEAQ in the germline V gene (reference sequence). The CDR3 spans 12 residues. The PCR used 60 Vbeta and 13 Jbeta primers. TCRdb keeps only in-frame clones here, not all; method: immunoSEQ multiplex PCR. The sample consists of 110,000 or so clones, 70% to 85% of them appearing once. This clone appeared once. Antigen specificity is unknown. The chain uses TRBV7-9 and TRBJ2-4; no reliable D call. Sample: PBMCs. The clonotype originates from a man in his late teens or twenties in good health and CMV-seropositive. CDR3 amino acids: CASSPQAEIQYF. CDR3 DNA: TGTGCCAGCAGCCCCCAGGCCGAAATTCAGTACTTC.